Following are 21 T cell receptor beta chains from one sample sequenced in a study of blood T cells in healthy people across ages. PCR was performed a second time for about 7 to 12 cycles using a sample-barcoded 5' primer and a J-beta primer mix. TCRdb itself ran the 5' RACE reads through MiXCR, one entry per CDR3 protein. The sample shows 790,000 or so distinct CDR3 sequences, around 50% of them seen only once. Sequencing was done on a sample of blood. These receptors were collected from a man older than 75 in good health.

This chain connects TRBV19 to TRBJ1-2; a weak D match, TRBD1 (5 bases). V lost 8 bases, J lost 8 bases, and 21 bases lay in between. The germline gives CDR1 LNHDA, CDR2 SQIVND (reference sequence). CDR3 size: 14 residues. The CDR3 region has the DNA TGTGCCAGTCGGCCCGTGAGGGACTTCGGCGGCTACACCTTC. It is translated as CASRPVRDFGGYTF.

This clonotype was counted once. A much larger clone is a single base away; this may be a read error. The chain has TRBV5-1 and TRBJ2-3; a weak D match, TRBD1 (5 bases). The length of the CDR3 is 14 residues. Trimming cost V 4 bases and J 4 bases, with 13 bases left between them. Germline loops: CDR1 SGHRS, CDR2 YFSETQ. The CDR3 spells CASSQVTASDTQYF. CDR3 nucleotides: TGCGCCAGCAGCCAAGTGACAGCCTCAGATACGCAGTATTTT.

The V and J genes are TRBV3-1 and TRBJ2-1; 10 bases line up with TRBD2. CDR1 and CDR2 (germline): LGHDT, YNNKEL (reference sequence). V dropped 4 bases and J dropped 9; count of bases not matched to a gene: 9. The CDR3 has 15 amino acids. This chain's CDR3 is CASSLAGGQYGEQFF. CDR3 sequence (DNA): TGTGCCAGCAGCCTAGCGGGGGGCCAATATGGTGAGCAGTTCTTC.

The chain has TRBV28 and TRBJ2-1; D is possibly TRBD1 (5 bases). V gave up 10 bases and J gave up 1 base, with 14 bases separating them. The CDR3 runs 14 residues. The germline V gene has CDR1 MDHEN and CDR2 SYDVKM. The CDR3 DNA is TGTGCCACCAAAGTAGGGGTTTCCTACAATGAGCAGTTCTTC. Translating gives CATKVGVSYNEQFF.

This clonotype was seen once. The chain combines TRBV6-5 with TRBJ2-7; a weak D match, TRBD2 (5 bases). Germline CDR1 is MNHEY and CDR2 is SVGAGI. This CDR3 contains 15 residues. Trimming removed 4 bases from V and 0 bases from J, with 13 bases in between. CDR3 sequence: CASSSADLASYEQYF. CDR3 in DNA: TGTGCCAGCAGTTCGGCCGACCTAGCCTCCTACGAGCAGTACTTC.

In DNA, the CDR3 is TGCAGTGCTAGAGTAACCCCGGCTTATGGCTACACCTTC. Translating it yields CSARVTPAYGYTF. The rearrangement links TRBV20-1 to TRBJ1-2; no reliable D call. The CDR3 has 13 amino acids. The germline V gene encodes CDR1 DFQATT and CDR2 SNEGSKA (reference sequence). Trimming left V 1 base short and J 5 bases short, with 11 bases between.

Only a few counts were recorded for this clonotype. The V and J genes are TRBV7-2 and TRBJ2-2; the D is unclear. The CDR3 runs to 12 residues. The germline V and J ends were trimmed by 10 bases and 3 bases, with 9 bases remaining between them. Looked up from germline, CDR1 is SGHTA and CDR2 is FQGNSA. The CDR3 loop reads CATRWDTGELFF. CDR3 nucleotide sequence: TGTGCCACCCGCTGGGACACCGGGGAGCTGTTTTTT.

The V gene is TRBV18, the J gene TRBJ2-7; no reliable D call. Germline values: CDR1 KGHSH, CDR2 LQKENI. There are 13 residues in the CDR3. The germline V and J ends were trimmed by 2 bases and 1 base, with 6 bases remaining between them. In DNA, the CDR3 is TGTGCCAGCTCACCAGGCGTATCCTACGAGCAGTACTTC. It translates to CASSPGVSYEQYF.

This sequence joins TRBV12-3 or TRBV12-4 and TRBJ1-4, with 9 bases identical to TRBD1. The CDR3 totals 14 residues. With 6 bases clipped from V and 7 bases from J, the junction kept 6 bases outside the gene matches. In DNA, the CDR3 is TGTGCCAGCAGCCCTACAGGGGGCGTTGAAAAACTGTTTTTT. Translating gives CASSPTGGVEKLFF.

This clonotype came up a few times. The CDR3 nucleotides read TGTGCCAGCAGTCCCACGCTACTAGCGGGAGGGTTCAATGAGCAGTTCTTC. Encoded protein: CASSPTLLAGGFNEQFF. The V gene is TRBV12-3 or TRBV12-4, the J gene TRBJ2-1; TRBD2 agrees at 13 bases. The CDR3 runs 17 residues. The junction had 10 bases not matched to a gene; V was cut back by 5 bases and J by 6 bases.

The chain carries TRBV28 and TRBJ1-4; maybe TRBD1 (5 bases). V was cut by 8 bases and J by 10 bases, with 14 bases left in between. This CDR3 spans 12 amino acids. Germline V lookup: CDR1 MDHEN, CDR2 SYDVKM. CDR3: CASLGVAGKLFF. CDR3 bases: TGTGCCAGCCTGGGGGTGGCGGGAAAACTGTTTTTT.

The CDR3 nucleotides read TGTGCCAGCAGCGAGACTAGCAGGGCTTCCTACGAGCAGTACTTC. The encoded protein is CASSETSRASYEQYF. The chain combines TRBV21-1 with TRBJ2-7; whether TRBD2, the table's D call, matches the DNA was not checked. TRBV21-1 is deemed a pseudogene. This CDR3 is 15 amino acids long.

This clonotype was seen only a few times. This chain uses TRBV4-3 with TRBJ2-5; TRBD1 aligns across 8 bases. The DNA end is a closer match to TRBJ2-7, so the J assignment may be wrong. The length of the CDR3 is 15 residues. Per germline, CDR1 LGHNA and CDR2 YSLEER. For the CDR3, the DNA is TGCGCCAGCAGCCAAGAGACAGGGGATCGGTACGAGCAGTACTTC. Its protein is CASSQETGDRYEQYF.

V gene TRBV5-1 combines with J gene TRBJ2-7; tentatively, D is TRBD2 (5 bases). The germline V gene has CDR1 SGHRS and CDR2 YFSETQ. The CDR3 is 15 amino acids. Trimming removed 4 bases at V and 1 base at J, with 15 bases between. CDR3 in DNA: TGCGCCAGCAGCGCCGCTGGTGCGGGTTCCTACGAGCAGTACTTC. Amino acids: CASSAAGAGSYEQYF. The variable domain in full, completed from reference TRBV5-1 and TRBJ2-7, reads KAGVTQTPRYLIKTRGQQVTLSCSPISGHRSVSWYQQTPGQGLQFLFEYFSETQRNKGNFPGRFSGRQFSNSRSEMNVSTLELGDSALYLCASSAAGAGSYEQYFGPGTRLTVT.

The chain recombines TRBV7-9 with TRBJ2-1; D unclear. The J call may be in error: the DNA end matches TRBJ2-7 better. Germline CDR1 and CDR2: SEHNR and FQNEAQ (reference sequence). The CDR3 length is 12 residues. CDR3 residues: CASSLAFSEQYF. CDR3 in DNA: TGTGCCAGCAGCTTAGCCTTTTCTGAGCAGTACTTC.

The V call is TRBV6-2 or TRBV6-3, the J call TRBJ2-2, with 7 bases lining up with TRBD1. After removal of 6 bases from V and 4 bases from J, the junction contained 8 bases not matched to a gene. Germline lookup yields CDR1 MNHEY and CDR2 SVGEGT. This CDR3 region has 15 residues. Here the CDR3 reads CASSNAQGTTGELFF. The CDR3 bases are TGTGCCAGCAGCAACGCACAGGGGACCACCGGGGAGCTGTTTTTT.

This clonotype has more than one count but fewer than ten. The germline gene is not matched at one end of the junction; a read error may be the cause. The chain employs TRBV20-1 and TRBJ2-3, with 13 bases identical to TRBD2. The germline CDR1 and CDR2 sequences are DFQATT and SNEGSKA (reference sequence). The CDR3 covers 15 residues. For the CDR3, the DNA is TGCAGTGCTGGAGAGGGGACTAGCGGGACGCTTACGCAGTATTTT. It is translated as CSAGEGTSGTLTQYF.

This clonotype was picked up a small number of times. The chain links TRBV7-3 to TRBJ2-7, with 11 bases matching TRBD1. V shed 1 base and J 5 bases; nucleotides not matched to a gene: 4. This CDR3 contains 15 residues. Looked up from germline, CDR1 is SGHTA and CDR2 is FQGTGA. This CDR3 reads CASSLIGTGGDEQYF. The CDR3 region has the DNA TGTGCCAGCAGCTTAATAGGGACAGGGGGTGACGAGCAGTACTTC.

The V and J genes are TRBV5-1 and TRBJ1-1; D not certain. Germline V gives CDR1 SGHRS, CDR2 YFSETQ. The V end lost 4 bases, the J end lost 1 base, and 11 bases lay between the germline ends. CDR3 length equals 14 residues. The CDR3 nucleotides read TGCGCCAGCAGCCCTCCGTCGACGAACACTGAAGCTTTCTTT. It is translated as CASSPPSTNTEAFF.

The rearrangement links TRBV7-3 to TRBJ2-7; tentatively, D is TRBD1 (5 bases). Germline CDR1 is SGHTA and CDR2 is FQGTGA. CDR3 size: 15 residues. V lost 6 bases and J 2 bases, leaving 17 bases between the germline ends. The CDR3 loop reads CASSLGGIGAYEQYF. Written as DNA, the CDR3 is TGTGCCAGCAGTTTAGGCGGAATAGGGGCCTACGAGCAGTACTTC.

The chain uses TRBV7-2 and TRBJ2-5; TRBD2 matches at 7 bases. The CDR3 sequence is 16 residues long. The germline gives CDR1 SGHTA, CDR2 FQGNSA. With 0 bases clipped from V and 1 base from J, the junction kept 5 bases outside the gene matches. In DNA, the CDR3 is TGTGCCAGCAGCTTAGCAGCGGGACCTACCCAAGAGACCCAGTACTTC. The encoded protein is CASSLAAGPTQETQYF.